Below, 20 T cell receptor beta chains from the same sample are listed, as sequenced in a study of T-cell memory formation after mild COVID-19. Each CDR3 protein is one row after TCRdb ran MiXCR on the 5' RACE reads. This sample has 310,000 or so distinct CDR3 sequences; roughly 15% occur once, and the top ten carry about a fifth. The specimen was PBMCs or a T cell subset sorted from them (not recorded which). These receptors were collected from a man younger than 35 who had mild COVID-19 (a few samples of this study predate the infection). Cell type and time point are not known.

The chain recombines TRBV5-1 with TRBJ2-3, with 7 bases matching TRBD1. This CDR3 has 13 amino acids. Germline V gene sequence: CDR1 SGHRS, CDR2 YFSETQ. J gave up 5 bases and V 6 bases, and 6 bases lay outside the gene matches. CDR3 in DNA: TGCGCCAGCAAGCGACAGGGACAAGATACGCAGTATTTT. This sequence encodes CASKRQGQDTQYF. Looking up the rest from reference TRBV5-1 and TRBJ2-3 gives the full variable domain: KAGVTQTPRYLIKTRGQQVTLSCSPISGHRSVSWYQQTPGQGLQFLFEYFSETQRNKGNFPGRFSGRQFSNSRSEMNVSTLELGDSALYLCASKRQGQDTQYFGPGTRLTVL.

This clonotype has more than one count but fewer than ten. V and J are TRBV7-3 and TRBJ2-5, with a possible D match to TRBD2 (7 bases). Looked up from germline, CDR1 is SGHTA and CDR2 is FQGTGA. Trimming cost V 5 bases and J 5 bases, with 15 bases left between them. The CDR3 sequence is 14 residues long. The CDR3 DNA follows: TGTGCCAGCAGCCGAGGGGGGGATCCTGAGACCCAGTACTTC. It is translated as CASSRGGDPETQYF.

This clonotype was counted between two and nine times. This chain links TRBV6-4 with TRBJ1-6, with D uncertain. Germline CDR1 and CDR2: MRHNA and SNTAGT. The CDR3 is 13 amino acids. Between the trimmed V and J ends, which lost 3 bases and 3 bases, there was a span of 3 bases. This chain's CDR3 is CASSENYNSPLHF. The CDR3 DNA reads as TGTGCCAGCAGTGAGAACTATAATTCACCCCTCCACTTT.

There are a few counts of this clonotype. The chain is built from TRBV7-3 and TRBJ2-2; D may be TRBD1 (6 bases). This CDR3 contains 19 residues. Per germline, CDR1 SGHTA and CDR2 FQGTGA. Trimming took 5 bases from V and 0 from J, leaving 22 bases between them. The CDR3 region has the DNA TGTGCCAGCAGCAGAAACTCACAGGGTGGGGACGCGAACACCGGGGAGCTGTTTTTT. Protein product: CASSRNSQGGDANTGELFF.

The J gene is TRBJ1-2, the V gene TRBV20-1, with D perhaps matching TRBD1 (5 bases). The length of the CDR3 is 12 residues. Germline CDR1 and CDR2: DFQATT and SNEGSKA (reference sequence). V lost 3 bases, J lost 2 bases, and 7 bases lay in between. CDR3 DNA sequence: TGCAGTGCTAGGGCAGGGAACTATGGCTACACCTTC. Translation: CSARAGNYGYTF.

This clonotype occurred many times. This chain links TRBV6-6 with TRBJ2-7; the D gene could be TRBD1 or TRBD2 (5 bases each). V lost 2 bases to trimming and J lost 6 bases, with 14 bases between them. The CDR3 totals 14 residues. The germline V gene has CDR1 MNHNY and CDR2 SVGAGI (reference sequence). Here the CDR3 reads CASSYIGTGAEQYF. The DNA of the CDR3 is TGTGCCAGCAGTTACATAGGGACCGGTGCCGAGCAGTACTTC.

At least ten counts were recorded for this clonotype. The chain joins TRBV5-1 to TRBJ2-3; 8 bases match TRBD1. CDR3 length: 13 residues. CDR1 is SGHRS, CDR2 YFSETQ, per germline. The trim removed 0 bases at V and 9 bases at J, leaving 3 bases unmatched. CDR3 in amino acids: CASSLGWDRTQYF. The CDR3 nucleotides read TGCGCCAGCAGCTTGGGTTGGGACAGGACGCAGTATTTT.

This clonotype was observed a few times. The chain has TRBV12-3 or TRBV12-4 and TRBJ2-7; 9 bases align to TRBD1. The CDR3 consists of 14 residues. The junction had 4 bases not matched to a gene; V was cut back by 5 bases and J by 2 bases. CDR3 in DNA: TGTGCCAGCAGTCCACGGACAGGGGCCTACGAGCAGTACTTC. It is translated as CASSPRTGAYEQYF.

This clonotype was observed a few times. The chain has TRBV20-1 and TRBJ2-3, with D perhaps matching TRBD2 (6 bases). Germline V CDR1 and CDR2: DFQATT, SNEGSKA (reference sequence). V was pared by 4 bases and J by 0 bases, with 14 bases between. This CDR3 is built from 15 residues. CDR3 DNA sequence: TGCAGTGCTATCGAAGGAGGGACTAGCACAGATACGCAGTATTTT. Protein product: CSAIEGGTSTDTQYF.

This clonotype showed up just a few times. The rearrangement joins TRBV3-1 to TRBJ1-6; D is possibly TRBD1 (5 bases). CDR1 is LGHDT, CDR2 YNNKEL, per germline (reference sequence). The CDR3 consists of 14 residues. V lost 4 bases and J lost 9, with 13 bases in between. In nucleotides, the CDR3 is TGTGCCAGCAGCCGGATCGGGGGAAGTTCACCCCTCCACTTT. It encodes CASSRIGGSSPLHF.

The chain has TRBV20-1 and TRBJ2-1, with D perhaps TRBD1 (6 bases). This CDR3 region has 12 residues. The germline V gene encodes CDR1 DFQATT and CDR2 SNEGSKA (reference sequence). The CDR3 region is CSAITGSNEQFF. CDR3 sequence (DNA): TGCAGCGCGATTACAGGGTCAAATGAGCAGTTCTTC.

V and J are TRBV10-2 and TRBJ2-2; D gene uncertain. V was trimmed by 2 bases and J by 8 bases, leaving 6 bases between them. CDR1 WSHSY and CDR2 SAAADI come from the germline V gene. The CDR3 runs 12 residues. CDR3 residues: CASSEGRGELFF. CDR3 DNA sequence: TGCGCCAGCAGTGAGGGCCGTGGGGAGCTGTTTTTT.

A few counts support this clonotype. The chain links TRBV29-1 to TRBJ1-1; 9 bases are a match to TRBD1. With V trimmed by 0 bases and J by 4 bases, 6 bases remained unmatched. CDR1 SQVTM and CDR2 ANQGSEA come from the germline V gene. The CDR3 contains 15 residues. The CDR3 nucleotides read TGCAGCGTTGAAGAGACCGGGACAGGGAGCACTGAAGCTTTCTTT. Translation gives CSVEETGTGSTEAFF.

J is TRBJ1-6 and V is TRBV7-9; D gene ambiguous. V was cut by 5 bases and J by 5 bases, with 13 bases left in between. Looked up from germline, CDR1 is SEHNR and CDR2 is FQNEAQ (reference sequence). CDR3 length: 15 residues. CDR3 DNA sequence: TGTGCCAGCAGCCCGACGGGGTTCAATAATTCACCCCTCCACTTT. It is translated as CASSPTGFNNSPLHF.

The rearrangement links TRBV11-2 to TRBJ2-2; 11 bases fit TRBD2. V dropped 2 bases and J dropped 4; count of bases not matched to a gene: 3. Germline V gene lookup returns CDR1 SGHAT and CDR2 FQNNGV. The CDR3 loop spans 16 amino acids. This chain's CDR3 is CASSLLAGGLTGELFF. CDR3 in DNA: TGTGCCAGCAGCTTACTAGCGGGGGGCCTCACCGGGGAGCTGTTTTTT.

The chain has TRBV7-9 and TRBJ2-7, with TRBD1 as a possible D gene (5 bases). Per germline, CDR1 SEHNR and CDR2 FQNEAQ (reference sequence). This CDR3 is 12 amino acids long. V was shortened by 2 bases and J by 5 bases, with 7 bases between the two germline ends. The DNA for the CDR3 is TGTGCCAGCAGCTTACTCAGGGACGAGCAGTACTTC. It translates to CASSLLRDEQYF.

This clonotype was counted between two and nine times. The chain has TRBV7-6 and TRBJ1-1; no clear D gene. CDR1 is SGHVS and CDR2 is FNYEAQ in the germline V gene. Trimming stripped 4 bases from V and 0 bases from J, with 12 bases between. The CDR3 totals 15 residues. CDR3 coding DNA: TGTGCCAGCAGCTCCCCTGGTGCCATGAACACTGAAGCTTTCTTT. Protein product: CASSSPGAMNTEAFF.

The chain has TRBV20-1 and TRBJ1-5, with D possibly being TRBD1 (6 bases). Germline V gene data show CDR1 as DFQATT and CDR2 as SNEGSKA (reference sequence). The CDR3 loop spans 14 amino acids. V dropped 2 bases and J dropped 6 bases, with 14 bases sitting between them. The CDR3 sequence is CSARRTAPGQPQHF. CDR3 DNA sequence: TGCAGTGCTAGACGGACAGCCCCCGGTCAGCCCCAGCATTTT.

This clonotype was observed a handful of times. The chain links TRBV5-4 to TRBJ2-7; 10 bases agree with TRBD2. The V segment lost 4 bases and the J segment 3 bases; nucleotides outside the gene matches: 10. The CDR3 consists of 16 residues. Germline lookup yields CDR1 SGHNT and CDR2 YYREEE (reference sequence). The DNA for the CDR3 is TGTGCCAGCAGCCCCGCCGGGACTAGCGAGGGCTACGAGCAGTACTTC. Protein: CASSPAGTSEGYEQYF.

This clonotype was seen a handful of times. The gene calls are TRBV3-1 and TRBJ1-2; 8 nucleotides match TRBD1. The germline V gene has CDR1 LGHDT and CDR2 YNNKEL (reference sequence). Germline trimming cut 0 bases from V and 4 bases from J; bases unmatched to any gene: 4. The CDR3 loop spans 15 amino acids. The CDR3 loop reads CASSQDSTGGYGYTF. CDR3 coding DNA: TGTGCCAGCAGCCAAGATAGTACAGGGGGCTATGGCTACACCTTC.